These 3 T cell receptor beta chains share one sample of origin, sequenced in a study of T cell responses to AZD1222 COVID-19 vaccine. Repertoires were generated with immunoSEQ multiplex PCR, while TCRdb's copy carries only in-frame clones and drops some. The profile shows about 60,000 clones, about 85% of them singletons. The sample in question was peripheral blood, obtained on day 0 of MenACWY control vaccination. Receptors were obtained from an adult in good health.

The chain recombines TRBV2 with TRBJ1-6; no clear D. Deletions cut 4 bases from V and 11 bases from J, with 15 bases between. The CDR3 extends over 14 amino acids. Looked up from germline, CDR1 is SNHLY and CDR2 is FYNNEI. Here the CDR3 DNA reads TGTGCCAGCAGTGTCCGGACTTTAGGTACACCCCTCCACTTT. Encoded protein: CASSVRTLGTPLHF.

This clone was picked up one time. The chain links TRBV5-5 to TRBJ2-3, with a possible D match to TRBD1 (6 bases). V gave up 3 bases and J gave up 2 bases, with 13 bases separating them. Germline CDR1 and CDR2: SGHKS and YYEKEE (reference sequence). The CDR3 is made up of 15 amino acids. In DNA form, the CDR3 reads TGTGCCAGCAGCTCAGGGGTTTTGGCCACAGATACGCAGTATTTT. Encoded protein: CASSSGVLATDTQYF.

The chain joins TRBV1 to TRBJ2-2; the D call in the table, TRBD2, was not verified against the DNA. TRBV1 corresponds to a pseudogene. The CDR3 is 15 residues long. The CDR3 nucleotides read TGCACCAGCAGCCGTAGAGGGAGGAACACCGGGGAGCTGTTTTTT. Translating gives CTSSRRGRNTGELFF.